These T cell receptor beta chains were read from a single sample in a study. MiXCR, run by TCRdb on the RT-PCR reads, gives a single entry per CDR3 protein. This table holds hundreds of thousands of distinct CDR3 sequences, over 12% found once. Specimen: memory CD4+ T cells from blood. These receptor sequences come from a female donor in good health, serving as a healthy control. The CDR3 runs from the conserved cysteine through the conserved F or W. Fields, in order: D gene, clone size, V gene, J gene, CDR3 protein, CDR3 DNA. The D gene is left open where the match is weak. Clone size, where shown, is once, few, many, or a class for clones that have expanded.

>-|few|TRBV12-3/TRBV12-4|TRBJ2-3
CASGETDTQYF
TGTGCCAGCGGAGAGACAGATACGCAGTATTTT
>-|few|TRBV6-5|TRBJ2-3
CASSYRWTSTDTQYF
TGTGCCAGCAGTTACAGGTGGACTAGCACAGATACGCAGTATTTT
>-|many|TRBV18|TRBJ2-5
CASSPLATHQETQYF
TGTGCCAGCTCACCACTCGCGACACACCAAGAGACCCAGTACTTC
>TRBD1|few|TRBV5-1|TRBJ2-5
CASSLNSGGEETQYF
TGCGCCAGCAGCTTGAATTCAGGGGGCGAAGAGACCCAGTACTTC
>-|few|TRBV4-1|TRBJ2-7
CASSQEAWRYEQYF
TGCGCCAGCAGCCAAGAGGCTTGGCGGTACGAGCAGTACTTC
>TRBD1|-|TRBV3-1|TRBJ2-3
CASSQGDRGVTDTQYF
TGTGCCAGCAGCCAGGGAGACAGGGGTGTTACAGATACGCAGTATTTT
>-|-|TRBV10-3|TRBJ2-6
CAISDSSSGANVLTF
TGTGCCATCAGTGATTCTAGCTCTGGGGCCAACGTCCTGACTTTC
>-|-|TRBV4-1|TRBJ1-2
CASSPSGYYGYTF
TGCGCCAGCAGCCCCTCCGGATACTATGGCTACACCTTC
>-|few|TRBV11-2|TRBJ2-3
CASSQVREDTQYF
TGTGCCAGCAGTCAAGTGAGGGAGGATACGCAGTATTTT
>-|-|TRBV5-5|TRBJ2-1
CASTPAIGEAYNEQFF
TGTGCCAGCACCCCAGCTATTGGGGAGGCATACAATGAGCAGTTCTTC
>-|-|TRBV20-1|TRBJ1-2
CSASRQGLYGYTF
TGCAGTGCTAGCCGGCAGGGCCTCTATGGCTACACCTTC
>TRBD1|few|TRBV6-1|TRBJ1-2
CASIFRQGIGGYTF
TGTGCCAGCATCTTCAGACAGGGGATTGGCGGCTACACCTTC
>-|few|TRBV20-1|TRBJ1-2
CSAKNRDPIDYGYTF
TGCAGTGCAAAGAACAGGGATCCAATTGACTATGGCTACACCTTC
>-|few|TRBV5-1|TRBJ2-1
CASSFGMSINNEQFF
TGCGCCAGCAGCTTCGGGATGTCAATTAACAATGAGCAGTTCTTC
>TRBD2|few|TRBV7-2|TRBJ2-3
CASSLLSGRHLSTDTQYF
TGTGCCAGCAGCTTACTCAGCGGGAGGCACCTTAGCACAGATACGCAGTATTTT
>TRBD1|many|TRBV5-1|TRBJ1-2
CASSLGTGGYGYTF
TGTGCCAGCAGCCTAGGGACAGGGGGTTATGGCTACACCTTC
>TRBD2|many|TRBV27|TRBJ2-5
CASSSLAGVGTQYF
TGTGCCAGCAGTTCGTTAGCGGGAGTCGGGACCCAGTACTTC
>TRBD2|-|TRBV28|TRBJ2-3
CASSRLPSWGGGLDF
TGTGCCAGCAGCCGACTCCCCAGTTGGGGGGGAGGGTTGGATTTT
>-|many|TRBV10-3|TRBJ1-2
CAISVVEGTNGYTF
TGTGCCATCAGTGTGGTCGAGGGGACAAATGGCTACACCTTC
>-|-|TRBV2|TRBJ2-1
CASSPDPQVLNEQFF
TGTGCCAGCAGCCCAGACCCCCAGGTGCTCAATGAGCAGTTCTTC
>TRBD1|-|TRBV7-8|TRBJ2-7
CASSRGQGPLSSYEQYF
TGTGCCAGCAGCAGGGGACAGGGACCCTTAAGCTCCTACGAGCAGTACTTC
>TRBD2|-|TRBV11-2|TRBJ2-5
CASSFVSGYQETQYF
TGTGCCAGCAGCTTTGTTAGCGGGTACCAAGAGACCCAGTACTTC
>-|-|TRBV5-5|TRBJ1-5
CASSIGRGARPQHF
TGTGCCAGCAGCATCGGGCGGGGGGCTCGGCCCCAGCATTTT
>-|many|TRBV29-1|TRBJ2-1
CSVEGAAISYNEQFF
TGCAGCGTTGAGGGGGCAGCCATATCCTACAATGAGCAGTTCTTC
>TRBD2|many|TRBV7-6|TRBJ2-3
CASSTSGSWTDTQYF
TGTGCCAGCAGCACTAGCGGGAGCTGGACAGATACGCAGTATTTT
>-|-|TRBV14|TRBJ1-6
CASSQGAGWEGSPLHF
TGTGCCAGCAGCCAAGGGGCCGGATGGGAAGGCTCACCCCTCCACTTT
>-|-|TRBV11-3|TRBJ2-7
CASSLADGGGLAEQYF
TGTGCCAGCAGCTTAGCGGACGGTGGGGGACTCGCCGAGCAGTACTTC
>TRBD1|-|TRBV7-6|TRBJ2-3
CASSRTGDSSVSTDTQYF
TGTGCCAGCAGCCGGACAGGGGATTCTTCTGTTAGCACAGATACGCAGTATTTT
>-|few|TRBV25-1|TRBJ2-2
CASSGQQQNTGELFF
TGTGCCAGCAGTGGACAGCAGCAGAACACCGGGGAGCTGTTTTTT
>TRBD1|-|TRBV5-6|TRBJ2-7
CASSLFVDRGQDEQYF
TGTGCCAGCAGCTTGTTTGTGGACAGGGGGCAGGACGAGCAGTACTTC
>-|few|TRBV6-6|TRBJ1-3
CASTYVGTIYF
TGTGCCAGCACCTATGTAGGCACCATATATTTT
>-|many|TRBV12-3/TRBV12-4|TRBJ2-7
CASSLATLEQYF
TGTGCCAGCAGCCTCGCGACTTTAGAGCAGTACTTC
>-|-|TRBV6-1|TRBJ2-3
CASTSTPASTDTQYF
TGTGCCAGCACCTCGACGCCTGCTAGCACAGATACGCAGTATTTT
>-|few|TRBV28|TRBJ2-4
CASSLPGPAKNIQYF
TGTGCCAGCAGTTTACCTGGACCAGCCAAAAACATTCAGTACTTC
>TRBD1|-|TRBV30|TRBJ1-1
CAWIGQGNTEAFF
TGTGCCTGGATAGGACAGGGGAACACTGAAGCTTTCTTT
>-|many|TRBV12-3/TRBV12-4|TRBJ2-3
CASSPQGGQGAQYF
TGTGCCAGCAGTCCCCAGGGGGGCCAGGGGGCGCAGTATTTT
>TRBD1|-|TRBV20-1|TRBJ1-2
CSATSGTGFEANYGYTF
TGCAGTGCCACTTCCGGGACAGGGTTCGAAGCTAACTATGGCTACACCTTC
>-|-|TRBV10-2|TRBJ1-5
CASSESYFSQPQHF
TGCGCCAGCAGTGAGTCGTATTTCAGCCAGCCCCAGCATTTT
>-|few|TRBV7-2|TRBJ2-1
CASAKGGADNEQFF
TGTGCCAGCGCCAAAGGGGGGGCAGACAATGAGCAGTTCTTC
>-|many|TRBV7-9|TRBJ2-7
CASSLHGTYEQYF
TGTGCCAGCAGCTTACATGGGACCTACGAGCAGTACTTC
>-|-|TRBV1|TRBJ1-5
CTSSHPGTGYSNQPQHF
TGCACCAGCAGCCACCCTGGGACAGGCTATAGCAATCAGCCCCAGCATTTT
>-|few|TRBV5-1|TRBJ2-3
CASYSGSHTDTQYF
TGCGCCAGCTACAGCGGCAGTCACACAGATACGCAGTATTTT
>-|-|TRBV25-1|TRBJ2-2
CASSDPGGTGELFF
TGTGCCAGCAGTGATCCTGGGGGGACCGGGGAGCTGTTTTTT
>-|many|TRBV4-1|TRBJ2-5
CASSRPLGSGDQETQYF
TGCGCCAGCAGCCGACCCTTGGGTAGCGGAGACCAAGAGACCCAGTACTTC
>TRBD1|-|TRBV20-1|TRBJ2-5
CSAGTGGEETQYF
TGCAGTGCTGGTACAGGGGGCGAAGAGACCCAGTACTTC
>-|few|TRBV7-2|TRBJ2-7
CASSSYSANYEQYF
TGTGCCAGCAGCTCGTATAGCGCCAACTACGAGCAGTACTTC
>-|-|TRBV12-3/TRBV12-4|TRBJ2-2
CASSSLGSGELFF
TGTGCCAGCAGTTCCTTAGGTAGCGGGGAGCTGTTTTTT
>-|-|TRBV24-1|TRBJ2-1
CATSDPLKGRNEQFF
TGTGCCACCAGTGATCCCCTGAAGGGACGGAATGAGCAGTTCTTC
>-|many|TRBV27|TRBJ2-7
CASSPRPGLSSYEQYF
TGTGCCAGCAGTCCCCGGCCGGGACTCAGCTCCTACGAGCAGTACTTC
>TRBD1|few|TRBV12-3/TRBV12-4|TRBJ1-5
CASTRDRTNQPQHF
TGTGCCAGCACCCGGGACAGGACCAATCAGCCCCAGCATTTT
>-|few|TRBV18|TRBJ2-5
CASSITGRETQYF
TGTGCCAGCTCAATCACAGGTCGTGAGACCCAGTACTTC